The 31 T cell receptor beta chains below were found in one sample sequenced in a study of siplizumab effects on memory and regulatory T cells. TCRdb's table, derived via immunoSEQ multiplex PCR, lists solely in-frame clones and lacks some. The sample has about 110,000 clones; about 90% are singletons. The sequencing input was Tregs sorted from blood. The receptors were sampled from a human donor in good health.

V and J are TRBV6-1 and TRBJ1-5, with D hard to call. Between the trimmed V and J ends, which lost 2 bases and 5 bases, there was a span of 22 bases. CDR3 size: 18 residues. Germline assignment: CDR1 MNHNS and CDR2 SASEGT. The DNA of the CDR3 is TGTGCCAGCAGTGAAATTCAACCCGGGCTACTTGGGTATCAGCCCCAGCATTTT. Protein: CASSEIQPGLLGYQPQHF.

The genes are TRBV5-1 and TRBJ2-1; D not certain. Germline-derived CDR1 and CDR2 are SGHRS and YFSETQ. V shed 0 bases and J shed 10 bases, with 8 bases lying between them. The CDR3 runs to 12 residues. The CDR3 DNA follows: TGCGCCAGCAGCTTGGTCCAGCGAGAGCAGTTCTTC. Translated: CASSLVQREQFF. Using reference TRBV5-1 and TRBJ2-1 for the parts outside the CDR3, the full variable domain is KAGVTQTPRYLIKTRGQQVTLSCSPISGHRSVSWYQQTPGQGLQFLFEYFSETQRNKGNFPGRFSGRQFSNSRSEMNVSTLELGDSALYLCASSLVQREQFFGPGTRLTVL.

J is TRBJ1-3 and V is TRBV18; TRBD1 aligns across 10 bases. CDR1 and CDR2 from the germline V gene are KGHSH and LQKENI. The CDR3 contains 16 residues. Unmatched junction bases numbered 6, after V lost 3 bases and J lost 4 bases. The CDR3 spells CASSPAGTGVGNTIYF. The CDR3 DNA reads TGTGCCAGCTCACCTGCCGGGACAGGGGTCGGAAACACCATATATTTT.

The rearrangement joins TRBV7-9 to TRBJ2-1, with 9 bases aligning to TRBD1. Germline trimming cut 1 base from V and 8 bases from J; bases unmatched to any gene: 12. CDR1 and CDR2 (germline): SEHNR, FQNEAQ (reference sequence). The CDR3 contains 17 residues. The CDR3 is CASSLGWTGQGFDEQFF. The CDR3 region has the DNA TGTGCCAGCAGCTTAGGCTGGACGGGACAGGGTTTCGATGAGCAGTTCTTC.

V gene TRBV5-1 combines with J gene TRBJ1-2; 7 bases align to TRBD1. V was clipped by 0 bases and J by 8 bases; unmatched bases: 4. This CDR3 has 13 amino acids. CDR1 and CDR2 (germline): SGHRS, YFSETQ. CDR3 coding DNA: TGCGCCAGCAGCTTGGACAGGGGAAGGGGCTACACCTTC. This sequence encodes CASSLDRGRGYTF. The variable domain in full, completed from reference TRBV5-1 and TRBJ1-2, reads KAGVTQTPRYLIKTRGQQVTLSCSPISGHRSVSWYQQTPGQGLQFLFEYFSETQRNKGNFPGRFSGRQFSNSRSEMNVSTLELGDSALYLCASSLDRGRGYTFGSGTRLTVV.

V is TRBV6-5 and J is TRBJ1-4; TRBD1 matches 8 bases. The V gene end was trimmed by 1 base and the J gene end by 7 bases; junction bases not matched to a gene: 8. This CDR3 is built from 16 residues. Germline values: CDR1 MNHEY, CDR2 SVGAGI. The CDR3 coding sequence is TGTGCCAGCAGTTACTACAGGACAGGGACGACTGAAAAACTGTTTTTT. Translating gives CASSYYRTGTTEKLFF.

V and J are TRBV11-2 and TRBJ2-1; D unresolved. Germline CDR1 SGHAT, CDR2 FQNNGV. Trimming shortened V by 6 bases and J by 5 bases, and 17 bases separated the two germline ends. The CDR3 is 15 amino acids. This chain's CDR3 is CASSSTKGYNNEQFF. Written as DNA, the CDR3 is TGTGCCAGCAGTTCAACTAAGGGTTATAACAATGAGCAGTTCTTC.

About this clone itself: At the DNA level, this CDR3 is encoded by other sequences in the same sample as well. The chain is built from TRBV18 and TRBJ1-5; D remains unclear. CDR1 KGHSH and CDR2 LQKENI come from the germline V gene. CDR3 length: 14 amino acids. With 3 bases removed from V and 4 bases from J, the gap between germline ends came to 10 bases. The CDR3 nucleotides are TGTGCCAGCTCACCCGGAGGGTTGAATCAGCCCCAGCATTTT. Residues: CASSPGGLNQPQHF.

V gene TRBV6-6 combines with J gene TRBJ1-2, with 9 bases fitting TRBD1. CDR1 MNHNY and CDR2 SVGAGI come from the germline V gene (reference sequence). This CDR3 is 12 amino acids long. Trimming cost V 11 bases and J 8 bases; bases outside gene matches: 9. CDR3 nucleotide sequence: TGTGCCGGAGCACAGGGGGCACAGGGCTACACCTTC. Encoded protein: CAGAQGAQGYTF.

The chain recombines TRBV5-4 with TRBJ2-5, with a possible D match to TRBD2 (5 bases). This CDR3 region has 14 residues. V was cut by 4 bases and J by 5 bases, with 15 bases left in between. CDR1 SGHNT and CDR2 YYREEE come from the germline V gene (reference sequence). The CDR3 DNA is TGTGCCAGCAGCCAGGACTGGCCCCAGGAGACCCAGTACTTC. It yields the protein CASSQDWPQETQYF.

This chain links TRBV7-9 with TRBJ1-3; 11 bases match TRBD1. Germline loops: CDR1 SEHNR, CDR2 FQNEAQ (reference sequence). After removal of 5 bases from V and 9 bases from J, the junction contained 12 bases not matched to a gene. The CDR3 has 16 amino acids. CDR3 nucleotides: TGTGCCAGCAGCGGCTTACCGGGACAGGGGGTTCCCACCATATATTTT. It codes for CASSGLPGQGVPTIYF.

The J gene is TRBJ2-6, the V gene TRBV5-1; no clear D gene. CDR3 length: 15 amino acids. Germline V gene data show CDR1 as SGHRS and CDR2 as YFSETQ. Trimming took off 0 bases at V and 0 bases at J, with 4 bases between the two ends. CDR3 sequence: CASSLDHSGANVLTF. The CDR3 coding sequence is TGCGCCAGCAGCTTGGACCACTCTGGGGCCAACGTCCTGACTTTC.

The chain has TRBV9 and TRBJ2-2, with 10 bases identical to TRBD2. Germline V gene lookup returns CDR1 SGDLS and CDR2 YYNGEE. The junction had 5 bases not matched to a gene; V was cut back by 2 bases and J by 4 bases. The CDR3 runs 16 residues. This chain's CDR3 is CASSVGLAGVTGELFF. CDR3 nucleotides: TGTGCCAGCAGCGTTGGGCTAGCGGGGGTCACCGGGGAGCTGTTTTTT.

This clone was observed a single time. V and J are TRBV5-4 and TRBJ2-3; D ambiguous. The CDR3 is 15 residues long. CDR1 is SGHNT, CDR2 YYREEE, per germline (reference sequence). V was shortened by 1 base and J by 2 bases, with 11 bases between the two germline ends. Here the CDR3 reads CASSLNSAPTDTQYF. The CDR3 DNA is TGTGCCAGCAGCTTGAACTCGGCCCCCACAGATACGCAGTATTTT.

This clone was detected only once. The chain is built from TRBV19 and TRBJ1-2; 10 nucleotides match TRBD1. This CDR3 is 15 amino acids long. V lost 5 bases, J lost 2 bases, and 5 bases stayed unmatched. Germline V gene sequence: CDR1 LNHDA, CDR2 SQIVND (reference sequence). CDR3 bases: TGTGCCAGTAGTCCGGGACAGGGGACAAACTATGGCTACACCTTC. It translates to CASSPGQGTNYGYTF.

V gene TRBV21-1 combines with J gene TRBJ1-4. TRBV21-1 is deemed a pseudogene. There are 19 residues in the CDR3. CDR3 DNA sequence: TGTGCCAGCAGCAAAGCAGGGCGATATAGATCCTGGGGTAATGAAAAACTGTTTTTT. Encoded protein: CASSKAGRYRSWGNEKLFF.

The rearrangement links TRBV6-1 to TRBJ2-1; 11 bases are shared with TRBD2. Germline V gene data show CDR1 as MNHNS and CDR2 as SASEGT. Losses at the gene ends were 2 bases for V and 8 bases for J; bases not matched to a gene: 14. The length of the CDR3 is 18 residues. The DNA for the CDR3 is TGTGCCAGCAGTGAAACCGTACCGGGACTAGCGGATCAACATGAGCAGTTCTTC. This sequence encodes CASSETVPGLADQHEQFF.

The chain combines TRBV6-5 with TRBJ1-2; no clear D gene. The V gene lost 7 bases and the J gene lost 4 bases, with 13 bases spanning the gap. CDR3 size: 13 residues. CDR1 is MNHEY and CDR2 is SVGAGI in the germline V gene. CDR3 nucleotides: TGTGCCAGCAAAAGGGAGGTATTCTATGGCTACACCTTC. Encoded protein: CASKREVFYGYTF.

The chain joins TRBV5-4 to TRBJ2-5; D ambiguous. The CDR3 is 12 amino acids. The germline V and J ends were trimmed by 2 bases and 2 bases, with 4 bases remaining between them. From germline, CDR1 is SGHNT and CDR2 YYREEE (reference sequence). The CDR3 region is CASSLIQETQYF. In nucleotides, the CDR3 is TGTGCCAGCAGCTTAATACAAGAGACCCAGTACTTC.

The chain has TRBV9 and TRBJ1-5; D gene uncertain. Germline-derived CDR1 and CDR2 are SGDLS and YYNGEE. Trimming took 1 base from V and 7 from J, leaving 12 bases between them. CDR3 length equals 14 residues. The CDR3 loop is CASSVSLTGQPQHF. The CDR3 nucleotides are TGTGCCAGCAGCGTATCCCTGACCGGGCAGCCCCAGCATTTT.

The chain employs TRBV4-1 and TRBJ2-1, with TRBD2 matching 12 bases. V shed 1 base, J shed 0 bases, and the junction held 10 bases outside the gene matches. CDR3 length: 20 amino acids. CDR1 is MGHRA and CDR2 is YSYEKL in the germline V gene. For the CDR3, the DNA is TGCGCCAGCAGCCAAGGTTCCTTACTAGCGGGAGGCGGCTCCTACAATGAGCAGTTCTTC. Residues: CASSQGSLLAGGGSYNEQFF.

The chain is built from TRBV2 and TRBJ1-1; 8 nucleotides line up with TRBD1. Germline CDR1 SNHLY, CDR2 FYNNEI. Unmatched junction bases numbered 3, after V lost 5 bases and J lost 1 base. The CDR3 is 14 amino acids. CDR3 region: CASSPDRGNTEAFF. The CDR3 region has the DNA TGTGCCAGCAGTCCAGACAGGGGGAACACTGAAGCTTTCTTT.

The chain recombines TRBV7-2 with TRBJ2-3; D remains ambiguous. Germline CDR1 and CDR2: SGHTA and FQGNSA. CDR3 size: 15 residues. The V end lost 2 bases, the J end lost 1 base, and 10 bases lay between the germline ends. CDR3 sequence reads: CASSLRPFGTDTQYF. CDR3 in DNA: TGTGCCAGCAGCTTACGGCCATTCGGCACAGATACGCAGTATTTT.

The chain carries TRBV7-9 and TRBJ1-2; a possible D gene is TRBD1 (6 bases). With 6 bases removed from V and 0 bases from J, the gap between germline ends came to 20 bases. The germline gives CDR1 SEHNR, CDR2 FQNEAQ (reference sequence). The CDR3 consists of 17 residues. For the CDR3, the DNA is TGTGCCAGCAGAACCACGGACAGTACAATCTCTAACTATGGCTACACCTTC. Translating it yields CASRTTDSTISNYGYTF.

The CDR3 nucleotides are TGCGCCAGCAGCTTTGACACTGGTAGACCCACAGATACGCAGTATTTT. It translates to CASSFDTGRPTDTQYF. J is TRBJ2-3 and V is TRBV5-1; the D is unclear. V dropped 2 bases and J dropped 2 bases, with 15 bases sitting between them. From germline, CDR1 is SGHRS and CDR2 YFSETQ. CDR3 length: 16 residues. Full variable domain (outside the CDR3, taken from reference TRBV5-1 and TRBJ2-3): KAGVTQTPRYLIKTRGQQVTLSCSPISGHRSVSWYQQTPGQGLQFLFEYFSETQRNKGNFPGRFSGRQFSNSRSEMNVSTLELGDSALYLCASSFDTGRPTDTQYFGPGTRLTVL.

The V call is TRBV5-4, the J call TRBJ2-3; D possibly matches TRBD1 or TRBD2 (6 bases each). V lost 0 bases and J 1 base, leaving 9 bases between the germline ends. Germline CDR1 and CDR2: SGHNT and YYREEE (reference sequence). This CDR3 is 15 amino acids long. This CDR3 is CASSLDGGGTDTQYF. Written as DNA, the CDR3 is TGTGCCAGCAGCTTGGACGGGGGCGGCACAGATACGCAGTATTTT.

The rearrangement uses TRBV5-1 and TRBJ1-1; D is perhaps TRBD1 (6 bases). Germline lookup yields CDR1 SGHRS and CDR2 YFSETQ. The V end lost 2 bases, the J end lost 0 bases, and 14 bases lay between the germline ends. The CDR3 sequence is 16 residues long. CDR3 in amino acids: CASSLWGGGVNTEAFF. CDR3 sequence (DNA): TGCGCCAGCAGCTTATGGGGGGGCGGAGTGAACACTGAAGCTTTCTTT.

The J gene is TRBJ1-1, the V gene TRBV7-8, with TRBD1 as a possible D gene (6 bases). This CDR3 is 14 amino acids long. Germline V gene data show CDR1 as SGHVS and CDR2 as FQNEAQ. Trimming pared 4 bases from V and 1 base from J, leaving 10 bases between. The CDR3 region has the DNA TGTGCCAGCAGCTACAGGGAGGGGAACACTGAAGCTTTCTTT. This sequence encodes CASSYREGNTEAFF.

The chain uses TRBV19 and TRBJ2-1; 15 bases fit TRBD2. V shed 4 bases, J shed 4 bases, and the junction held 5 bases outside the gene matches. Germline CDR1 and CDR2: LNHDA and SQIVND (reference sequence). CDR3 length: 17 residues. This CDR3 is CASSKPGLAGGYNEQFF. CDR3 bases: TGTGCCAGTAGTAAACCGGGACTAGCGGGGGGATACAATGAGCAGTTCTTC.

The chain is built from TRBV11-2 and TRBJ2-3; 7 bases align to TRBD2. With 1 base clipped from V and 6 bases from J, the junction kept 10 bases outside the gene matches. The CDR3 loop spans 16 amino acids. Looked up from germline, CDR1 is SGHAT and CDR2 is FQNNGV. This CDR3 reads CASSLAWREPPDTQYF. CDR3 in DNA: TGTGCCAGCAGCTTAGCATGGCGGGAGCCCCCCGATACGCAGTATTTT.

The V gene is TRBV6-5, the J gene TRBJ2-7; 9 nucleotides agree with TRBD1. The length of the CDR3 is 14 residues. With 2 bases clipped from V and 2 bases from J, the junction kept 1 base outside the gene matches. Germline CDR1 reads MNHEY; CDR2 reads SVGAGI. CDR3 loop: CASSYRTGAYEQYF. CDR3 nucleotides: TGTGCCAGCAGTTACCGGACAGGGGCCTACGAGCAGTACTTC.